Following are 2 T cell receptor beta chains from one sample sequenced in a study of blood T cell repertoires in COVID-19. The method was immunoSEQ multiplex PCR; TCRdb's version includes in-frame clones alone and lacks a portion of them. The data contain some 180,000 clones, roughly 77% of them seen just once; the ten biggest clones take up almost 6%. What was sequenced was peripheral blood. The source of these receptors is a woman aged 35 to 49 with COVID-19, enrolled during active disease.

The rearrangement uses TRBV5-1 and TRBJ2-7, with TRBD2 as a possible D gene (5 bases). The length of the CDR3 is 12 residues. The V gene's germline CDR1 is SGHRS and CDR2 YFSETQ. V lost 4 bases and J 5 bases, leaving 10 bases between the germline ends. The CDR3 DNA follows: TGCGCCAGCAGCCCCCTGGGAGACGAGCAGTACTTC. Translated, it gives CASSPLGDEQYF.

The chain joins TRBV10-2 to TRBJ2-7; possibly TRBD1 for D (5 bases). The V gene lost 3 bases and the J gene lost 0 bases, with 6 bases spanning the gap. The CDR3 is made up of 13 amino acids. Germline assignment: CDR1 WSHSY and CDR2 SAAADI. The CDR3 sequence is CASSDDSSYEQYF. The CDR3 nucleotides are TGCGCCAGCAGTGATGACAGCTCCTACGAGCAGTACTTC.